The source of this T cell receptor (beta chain) is a study of T cell responses to AZD1222 COVID-19 vaccine. Combined were second doses at about 4 or about 12 weeks. In regard to this clone: What it binds is not known.

With 0 bases removed from V and 0 bases from J, the gap between germline ends came to 7 bases. This CDR3 spans 15 amino acids. The germline gives CDR1 SGHDT, CDR2 YYEEEE. The method was immunoSEQ multiplex PCR; TCRdb's version includes in-frame clones alone and lacks a portion of them. This table holds 150,000 or so clones, approximately 90% found once. The study, taken as a whole, reports: Seropositivity was recorded at baseline in only a handful of AZD1222 recipients. Spike-specific TCR repertoires showed rising breadth and depth after two AZD1222 doses. Nearly half of spike-specific TCRs reportedly target unmutated variant regions.

The chain combines TRBV5-6 with TRBJ2-1, with D hard to call. This receptor was identified in an adult who received the AZD1222 COVID-19 vaccine. Sequenced material: peripheral blood, taken 28 days after the second AZD1222 dose. This CDR3 is CASSLGPSSYNEQFF. The CDR3, as DNA: TGTGCCAGCAGCTTGGGACCGAGCTCCTACAATGAGCAGTTCTTC. The full variable domain, its missing parts supplied by reference TRBV5-6 and TRBJ2-1, is DAGVTQSPTHLIKTRGQQVTLRCSPKSGHDTVSWYQQALGQGPQFIFQYYEEEERQRGNFPDRFSGHQFPNYSSELNVNALLLGDSALYLCASSLGPSSYNEQFFGPGTRLTVL.